This TCR beta chain was documented in a study of T cell clonotyping in hematopoietic cell transplantation. The CDR3 has 13 amino acids. CDR1 is LGHNA, CDR2 YNFKEQ, per germline. The V end was cut by 4 bases, the J end by 2 bases, with 8 bases between. Some clones are missing from TCRdb's copy, which holds only in-frame ones; the method was immunoSEQ multiplex PCR. Of 11,000 to 15,000 clones in the sample, less than 80% were seen once. Sample: PBMCs. The chain links TRBV4-2 to TRBJ1-1; no firm D call. This clonotype originated in a human donor who either received an allogeneic hematopoietic cell transplant for a myeloid malignancy or was a related donor (not recorded which). Some clones in this sample may be carry-over from other donors' samples. DNA for the CDR3: TGTGCCAGCAGCCGACCTGTAAACACTGAAGCTTTCTTT. Translation gives CASSRPVNTEAFF.